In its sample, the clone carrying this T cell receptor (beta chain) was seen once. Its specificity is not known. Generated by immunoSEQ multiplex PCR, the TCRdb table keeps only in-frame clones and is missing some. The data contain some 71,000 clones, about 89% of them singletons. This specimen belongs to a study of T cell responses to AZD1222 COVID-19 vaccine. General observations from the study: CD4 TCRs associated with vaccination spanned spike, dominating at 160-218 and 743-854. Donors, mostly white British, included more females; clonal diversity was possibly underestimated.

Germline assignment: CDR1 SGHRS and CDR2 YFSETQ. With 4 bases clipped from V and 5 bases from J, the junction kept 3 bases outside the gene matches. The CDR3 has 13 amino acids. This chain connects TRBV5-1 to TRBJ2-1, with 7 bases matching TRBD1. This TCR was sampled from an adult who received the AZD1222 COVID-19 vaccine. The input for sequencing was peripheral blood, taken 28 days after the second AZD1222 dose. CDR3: CASSTGQDNEQFF. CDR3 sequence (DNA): TGCGCCAGCAGCACCGGACAGGACAATGAGCAGTTCTTC.